This T cell receptor (beta chain) was sequenced in a study of blood T cell repertoires in COVID-19. Background on the study: Material from acute and convalescent COVID-19 was sourced from the United States, Italy and Spain. Nucleic acid was either cDNA or gDNA, and it came from T cells, B-cell-depleted T cells, or PBMCs.

A Seattle source enrolled patients during active infection and followed them longitudinally. The CDR3 totals 15 residues. Germline CDR1 and CDR2: SGHNT and YENEEA. V lost 1 base to trimming and J lost 5 bases, with 14 bases between them. Produced via immunoSEQ multiplex PCR; TCRdb's table is partial and in-frame only. The sample carries about 150,000 clones, around 91% recorded once. The sample comprised peripheral blood. The receptor was derived from a man between 18 and 29 years old with COVID-19, enrolled during active disease. The genes are TRBV11-3 and TRBJ2-5, with D possibly being TRBD2 (6 bases). In nucleotides, the CDR3 is TGTGCCAGCAGCTTAGGTTCGGCTAGCGAGGAGACCCAGTACTTC. Translating gives CASSLGSASEETQYF. Based on the CDR3 plus reference TRBV11-3 and TRBJ2-5, the full variable domain is EAGVVQSPRYKIIEKKQPVAFWCNPISGHNTLYWYLQNLGQGPELLIRYENEEAVDDSQLPKDRFSAERLKGVDSTLKIQPAELGDSAVYLCASSLGSASEETQYFGPGTRLLVL.